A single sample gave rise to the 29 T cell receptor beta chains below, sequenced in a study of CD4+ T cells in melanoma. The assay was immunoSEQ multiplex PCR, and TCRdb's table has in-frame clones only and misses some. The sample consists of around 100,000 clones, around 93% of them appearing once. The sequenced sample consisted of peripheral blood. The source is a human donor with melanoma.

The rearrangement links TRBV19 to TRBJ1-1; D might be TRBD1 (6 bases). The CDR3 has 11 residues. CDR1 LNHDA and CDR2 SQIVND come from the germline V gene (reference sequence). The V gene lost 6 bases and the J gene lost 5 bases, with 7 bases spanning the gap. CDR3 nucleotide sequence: TGTGCCAGTAGGAGGGGGACTGAAGCTTTCTTT. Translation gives CASRRGTEAFF.

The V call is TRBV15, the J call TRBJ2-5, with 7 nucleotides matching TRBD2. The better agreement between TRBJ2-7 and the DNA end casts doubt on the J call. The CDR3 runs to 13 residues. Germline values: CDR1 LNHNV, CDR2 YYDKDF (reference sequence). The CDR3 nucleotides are TGTGCCACCAGCAGTGGACTAGGCTACGAGCAGTACTTC. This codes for CATSSGLGYEQYF.

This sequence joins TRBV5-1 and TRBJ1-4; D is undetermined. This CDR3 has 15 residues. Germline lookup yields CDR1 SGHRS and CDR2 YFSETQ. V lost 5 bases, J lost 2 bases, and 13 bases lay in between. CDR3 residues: CASRAGLSTNEKLFF. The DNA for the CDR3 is TGCGCCAGCAGAGCTGGGTTGTCTACTAATGAAAAACTGTTTTTT.

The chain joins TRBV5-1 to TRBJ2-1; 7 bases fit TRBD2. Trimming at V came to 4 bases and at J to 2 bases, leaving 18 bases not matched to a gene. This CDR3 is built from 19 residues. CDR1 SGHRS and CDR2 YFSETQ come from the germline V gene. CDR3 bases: TGCGCCAGCAGCCGCGCCGGTAATAGCGGGTCGCGGGCCTACAATGAGCAGTTCTTC. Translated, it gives CASSRAGNSGSRAYNEQFF.

The CDR3 bases are TGTGCCAGCAGCCGCCGGGACAGGGCCTCTGGGGCCAACGTCCTGACTTTC. Translating it yields CASSRRDRASGANVLTF. This chain connects TRBV11-2 to TRBJ2-6; 9 bases agree with TRBD1. The junction had 5 bases not matched to a gene; V was cut back by 5 bases and J by 0 bases. Germline-derived CDR1 and CDR2 are SGHAT and FQNNGV. The CDR3 covers 17 residues.

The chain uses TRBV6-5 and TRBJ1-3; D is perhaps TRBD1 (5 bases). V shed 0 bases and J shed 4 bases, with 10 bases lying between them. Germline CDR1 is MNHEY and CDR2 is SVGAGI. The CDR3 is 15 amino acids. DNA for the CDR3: TGTGCCAGCAGTTACTCGAGAGGGACCGGAAACACCATATATTTT. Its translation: CASSYSRGTGNTIYF.

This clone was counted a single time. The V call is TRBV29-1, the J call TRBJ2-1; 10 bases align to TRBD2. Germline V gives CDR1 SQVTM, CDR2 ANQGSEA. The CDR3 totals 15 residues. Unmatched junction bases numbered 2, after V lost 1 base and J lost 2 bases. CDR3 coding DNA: TGCAGCGTTGAAGTAGCGGGAGGAACCTACAATGAGCAGTTCTTC. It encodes CSVEVAGGTYNEQFF.

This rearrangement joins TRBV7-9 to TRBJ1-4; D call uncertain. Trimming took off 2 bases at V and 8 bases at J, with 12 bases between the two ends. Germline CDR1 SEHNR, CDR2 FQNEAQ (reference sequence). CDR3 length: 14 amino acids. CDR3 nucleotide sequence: TGTGCCAGCAGCTTACTTGAGGGATTCGAAAAACTGTTTTTT. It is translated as CASSLLEGFEKLFF.

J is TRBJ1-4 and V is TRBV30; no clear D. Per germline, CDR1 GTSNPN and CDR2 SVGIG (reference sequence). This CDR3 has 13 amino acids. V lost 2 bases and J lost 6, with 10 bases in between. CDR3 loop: CAWSRRVDEKLFF. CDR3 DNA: TGTGCCTGGAGTCGCAGAGTGGATGAAAAACTGTTTTTT. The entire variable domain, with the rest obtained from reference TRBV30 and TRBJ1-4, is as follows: SQTIHQWPATLVQPVGSPLSLECTVEGTSNPNLYWYRQAAGRGLQLLFYSVGIGQISSEVPQNLSASRPQDRQFILSSKKLLLSDSGFYLCAWSRRVDEKLFFGSGTQLSVL.

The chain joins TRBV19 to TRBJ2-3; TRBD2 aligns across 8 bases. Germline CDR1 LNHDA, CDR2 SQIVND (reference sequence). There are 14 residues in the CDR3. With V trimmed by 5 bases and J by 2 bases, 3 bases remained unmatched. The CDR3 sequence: CASSPGLATDTQYF. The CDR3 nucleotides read TGTGCCAGTAGTCCTGGACTAGCCACAGATACGCAGTATTTT.

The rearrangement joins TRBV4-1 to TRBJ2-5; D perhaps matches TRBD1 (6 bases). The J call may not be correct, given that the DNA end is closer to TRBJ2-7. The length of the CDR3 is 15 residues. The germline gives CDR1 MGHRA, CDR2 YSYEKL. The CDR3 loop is CASSQKDRSPYEQYF. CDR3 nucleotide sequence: TGCGCCAGCAGCCAAAAAGACAGGTCCCCCTACGAGCAGTACTTC.

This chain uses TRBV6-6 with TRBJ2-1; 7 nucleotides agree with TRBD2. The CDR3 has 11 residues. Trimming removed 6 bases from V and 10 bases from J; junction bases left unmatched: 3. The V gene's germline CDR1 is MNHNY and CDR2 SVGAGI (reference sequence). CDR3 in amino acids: CASSPGGEQFF. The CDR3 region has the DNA TGTGCCAGCAGCCCGGGGGGAGAGCAGTTCTTC.

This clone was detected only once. The CDR3 sequence is CASRDRGLDQPQHF. The DNA for the CDR3 is TGTGCCAGTCGGGACAGGGGACTTGATCAGCCCCAGCATTTT. V is TRBV6-5 and J is TRBJ1-5; 10 nucleotides agree with TRBD1. The CDR3 has 14 amino acids. V lost 9 bases and J lost 5; bases outside the gene matches: 7. The germline CDR1 and CDR2 sequences are MNHEY and SVGAGI.

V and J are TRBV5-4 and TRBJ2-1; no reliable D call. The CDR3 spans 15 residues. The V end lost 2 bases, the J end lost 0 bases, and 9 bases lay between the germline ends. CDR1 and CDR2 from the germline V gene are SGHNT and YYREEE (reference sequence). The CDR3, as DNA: TGTGCCAGCAGCTTTAGCCCAAGCTCCTACAATGAGCAGTTCTTC. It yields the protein CASSFSPSSYNEQFF.

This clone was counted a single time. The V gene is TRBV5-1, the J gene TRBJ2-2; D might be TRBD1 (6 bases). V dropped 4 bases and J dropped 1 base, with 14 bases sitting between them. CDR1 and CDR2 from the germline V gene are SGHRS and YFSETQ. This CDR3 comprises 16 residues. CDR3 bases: TGCGCCAGCAGCCCACAGGGTCAAGGGAACACCGGGGAGCTGTTTTTT. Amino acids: CASSPQGQGNTGELFF.

For the CDR3, the DNA is TGTGCCAGCGGCCCATATAGCGGGAGCGAAGAGACCCAGTACTTC. The encoded protein is CASGPYSGSEETQYF. The rearrangement joins TRBV9 to TRBJ2-5, with TRBD2 matching over 9 bases. Germline V gene data show CDR1 as SGDLS and CDR2 as YYNGEE. The V and J ends lost 7 bases and 3 bases, in that order; junction bases with no gene match: 10. The CDR3 consists of 15 residues.

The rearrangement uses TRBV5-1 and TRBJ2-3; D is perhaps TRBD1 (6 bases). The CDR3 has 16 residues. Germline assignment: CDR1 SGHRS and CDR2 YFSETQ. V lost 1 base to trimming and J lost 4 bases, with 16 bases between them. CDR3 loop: CASSLFKAGDADTQYF. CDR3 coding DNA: TGCGCCAGCAGCTTGTTTAAGGCAGGGGATGCAGATACGCAGTATTTT.

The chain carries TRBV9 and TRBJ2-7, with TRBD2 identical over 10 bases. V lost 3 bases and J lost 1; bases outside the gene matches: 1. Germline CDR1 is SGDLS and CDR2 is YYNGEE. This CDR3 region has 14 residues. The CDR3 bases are TGTGCCAGCAGCGGGACTAGCGGATCCTACGAGCAGTACTTC. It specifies CASSGTSGSYEQYF.

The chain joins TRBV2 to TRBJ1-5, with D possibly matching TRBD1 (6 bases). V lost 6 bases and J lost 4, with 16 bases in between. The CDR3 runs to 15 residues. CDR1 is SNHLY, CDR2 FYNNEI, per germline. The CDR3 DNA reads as TGTGCCAGCAGCAGGATTCCGGGGGCGAATCAGCCCCAGCATTTT. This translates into CASSRIPGANQPQHF.

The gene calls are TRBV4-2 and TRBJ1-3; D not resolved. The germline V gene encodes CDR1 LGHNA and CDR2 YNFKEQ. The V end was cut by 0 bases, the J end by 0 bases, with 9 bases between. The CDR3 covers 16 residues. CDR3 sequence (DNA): TGTGCCAGCAGCCAAGATTGGACCTACTCTGGAAACACCATATATTTT. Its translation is CASSQDWTYSGNTIYF.

CDR3 sequence: CASSVVLAGQYF. The CDR3 DNA is TGTGCCAGCAGCGTAGTGCTAGCGGGGCAGTATTTT. The V and J genes are TRBV9 and TRBJ2-3; 8 bases fit TRBD2. This CDR3 region has 12 residues. Trimming removed 0 bases from V and 11 bases from J; junction bases left unmatched: 2. Germline CDR1 and CDR2: SGDLS and YYNGEE.

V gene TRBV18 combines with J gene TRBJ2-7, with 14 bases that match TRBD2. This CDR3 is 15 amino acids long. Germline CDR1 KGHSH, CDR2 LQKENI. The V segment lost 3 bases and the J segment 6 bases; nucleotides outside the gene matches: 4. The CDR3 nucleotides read TGTGCCAGCTCACCGGGACTAGCGGGGGACCCCGAGCAGTACTTC. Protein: CASSPGLAGDPEQYF.

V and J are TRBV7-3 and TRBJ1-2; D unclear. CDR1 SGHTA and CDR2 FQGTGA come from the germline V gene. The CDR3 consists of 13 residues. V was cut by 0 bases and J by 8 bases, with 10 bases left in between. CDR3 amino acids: CASSLTGMDGYTF. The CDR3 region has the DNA TGTGCCAGCAGCTTAACAGGGATGGACGGCTACACCTTC. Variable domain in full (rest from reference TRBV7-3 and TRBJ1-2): GAGVSQTPSNKVTEKGKYVELRCDPISGHTALYWYRQSLGQGPEFLIYFQGTGAADDSGLPNDRFFAVRPEGSVSTLKIQRTERGDSAVYLCASSLTGMDGYTFGSGTRLTVV.

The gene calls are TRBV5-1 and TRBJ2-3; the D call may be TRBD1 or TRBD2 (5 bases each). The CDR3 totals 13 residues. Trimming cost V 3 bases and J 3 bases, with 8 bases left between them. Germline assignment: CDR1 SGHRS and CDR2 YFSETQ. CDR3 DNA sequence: TGCGCCAGCAGCTCGGGACCGACAGATACGCAGTATTTT. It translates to CASSSGPTDTQYF. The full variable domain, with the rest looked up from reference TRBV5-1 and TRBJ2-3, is KAGVTQTPRYLIKTRGQQVTLSCSPISGHRSVSWYQQTPGQGLQFLFEYFSETQRNKGNFPGRFSGRQFSNSRSEMNVSTLELGDSALYLCASSSGPTDTQYFGPGTRLTVL.

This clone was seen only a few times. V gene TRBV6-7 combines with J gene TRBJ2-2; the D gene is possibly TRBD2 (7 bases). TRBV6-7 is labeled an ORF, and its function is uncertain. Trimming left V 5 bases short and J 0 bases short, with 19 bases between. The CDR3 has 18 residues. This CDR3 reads CASSPDKDSGTNTGELFF. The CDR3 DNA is TGTGCCAGCAGTCCCGACAAGGACAGCGGGACGAACACCGGGGAGCTGTTTTTT.

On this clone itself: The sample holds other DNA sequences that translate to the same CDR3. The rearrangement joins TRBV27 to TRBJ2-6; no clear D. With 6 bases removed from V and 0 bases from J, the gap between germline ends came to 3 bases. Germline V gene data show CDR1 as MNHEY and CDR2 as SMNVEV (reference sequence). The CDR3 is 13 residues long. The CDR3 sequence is CASRSSGANVLTF. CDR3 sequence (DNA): TGTGCCAGCAGGAGCTCTGGGGCCAACGTCCTGACTTTC.

DNA of the CDR3: TGCAGCGTACGACAGGGGCCTGACACCGGGGAGCTGTTTTTT. It translates to CSVRQGPDTGELFF. V gene TRBV29-1 combines with J gene TRBJ2-2; 8 nucleotides match TRBD1. Germline trimming cut 6 bases from V and 3 bases from J; bases unmatched to any gene: 6. Per the germline V gene, CDR1 is SQVTM and CDR2 is ANQGSEA. The CDR3 loop spans 14 amino acids.

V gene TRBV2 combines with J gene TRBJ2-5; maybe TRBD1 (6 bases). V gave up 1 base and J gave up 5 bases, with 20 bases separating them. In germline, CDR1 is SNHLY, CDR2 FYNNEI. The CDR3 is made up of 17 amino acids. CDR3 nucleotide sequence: TGTGCCAGCAGTGAAGGGTCCGACAGGTCTCGGAGGGAGACCCAGTACTTC. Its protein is CASSEGSDRSRRETQYF.

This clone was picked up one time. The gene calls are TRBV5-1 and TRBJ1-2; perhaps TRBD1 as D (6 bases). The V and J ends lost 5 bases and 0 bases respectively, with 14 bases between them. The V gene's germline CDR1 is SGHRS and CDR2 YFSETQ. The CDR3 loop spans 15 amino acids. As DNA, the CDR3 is TGCGCCAGCAGTGATGGGGACACAACTAACTATGGCTACACCTTC. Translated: CASSDGDTTNYGYTF. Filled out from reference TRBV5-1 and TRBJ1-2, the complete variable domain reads KAGVTQTPRYLIKTRGQQVTLSCSPISGHRSVSWYQQTPGQGLQFLFEYFSETQRNKGNFPGRFSGRQFSNSRSEMNVSTLELGDSALYLCASSDGDTTNYGYTFGSGTRLTVV.